The 25 T cell receptor beta chains in this list originate from one sample, sequenced in a study of cytomegalovirus exposure and HLA in healthy donors. It was with 60 Vbeta and 13 Jbeta primers that the PCR ran. The repertoire was sequenced with immunoSEQ multiplex PCR; TCRdb's copy has only in-frame clones and lacks some. The sample spans approximately 38,000 clones; the ten largest clones claim 1% to 1.5%. Source material: PBMCs. These receptor sequences come from a man aged 25 to 45 in good health and CMV-seronegative.

The gene calls are TRBV4-2 and TRBJ2-2; D uncertain. This CDR3 has 14 residues. The V gene's germline CDR1 is LGHNA and CDR2 YNFKEQ. The V end lost 4 bases, the J end lost 2 bases, and 8 bases lay between the germline ends. The CDR3 nucleotides are TGTGCCAGCAGCCCCAGGCTAAACACCGGGGAGCTGTTTTTT. Translating gives CASSPRLNTGELFF.

This chain links TRBV7-2 with TRBJ1-2, with D perhaps TRBD1 (5 bases). This CDR3 comprises 13 residues. V lost 5 bases and J 4 bases, leaving 11 bases between the germline ends. Germline-derived CDR1 and CDR2 are SGHTA and FQGNSA. The CDR3 sequence: CASSATESYGYTF. CDR3 nucleotides: TGTGCCAGCAGCGCGACAGAGTCCTATGGCTACACCTTC.

This chain connects TRBV7-8 to TRBJ2-1, with 13 bases aligning to TRBD2. Germline assignment: CDR1 SGHVS and CDR2 FQNEAQ. The CDR3 has 14 residues. Trimming took 3 bases from V and 9 from J; bases not matched to a gene: 2. This chain's CDR3 is CASSFGTSGIEQFF. In DNA form, the CDR3 reads TGTGCCAGCAGCTTCGGGACTAGCGGGATTGAGCAGTTCTTC.

The J gene is TRBJ1-2, the V gene TRBV30; D gene unclear. Trimming shortened V by 0 bases and J by 1 base, and 6 bases separated the two germline ends. Germline V gene lookup returns CDR1 GTSNPN and CDR2 SVGIG (reference sequence). This CDR3 contains 13 residues. CDR3 sequence reads: CAWSVIVNYGYTF. The CDR3 region has the DNA TGTGCCTGGAGTGTCATAGTTAACTATGGCTACACCTTC.

The chain uses TRBV7-9 and TRBJ1-2; D is possibly TRBD1 (5 bases). This CDR3 contains 14 residues. CDR1 and CDR2 (germline): SEHNR, FQNEAQ (reference sequence). V lost 1 base and J 4 bases, leaving 10 bases between the germline ends. CDR3 bases: TGTGCCAGCAGCTTAGTGGGGGGGATCTATGGCTACACCTTC. The encoded protein is CASSLVGGIYGYTF.

This chain connects TRBV5-1 to TRBJ2-1, with 7 bases that match TRBD1. This CDR3 contains 16 residues. Germline values: CDR1 SGHRS, CDR2 YFSETQ. V shed 3 bases and J 2 bases; nucleotides not matched to a gene: 8. The DNA for the CDR3 is TGCGCCAGCAGCTGGGGCCCGGGACAGACCTACAATGAGCAGTTCTTC. Encoded protein: CASSWGPGQTYNEQFF.

The chain couples TRBV19 to TRBJ2-2; maybe TRBD2 (6 bases). The CDR3 has 13 residues. Germline V gene sequence: CDR1 LNHDA, CDR2 SQIVND (reference sequence). Trimming took 6 bases from V and 7 from J, leaving 12 bases between them. The CDR3 reads CASSTSHGGELFF. CDR3 in DNA: TGTGCCAGTAGCACTAGCCATGGCGGGGAGCTGTTTTTT.

This chain uses TRBV13 with TRBJ2-7; D is uncertain. CDR3 length: 14 amino acids. The V gene's germline CDR1 is PRHDT and CDR2 FYEKMQ (reference sequence). Trimming pared 2 bases from V and 4 bases from J, leaving 12 bases between. This CDR3 reads CASSLLLARYEQYF. In DNA form, the CDR3 reads TGTGCCAGCAGCTTACTCTTAGCACGGTACGAGCAGTACTTC.

The chain employs TRBV6-5 and TRBJ2-7, with TRBD1 matching over 8 bases. Germline CDR1 is MNHEY and CDR2 is SVGAGI. The CDR3 runs to 15 residues. V gave up 2 bases and J gave up 4 bases; unmatched junction bases: 7. CDR3 sequence (DNA): TGTGCCAGCAGTTACCTCGCAGGGGGCATGTACGAGCAGTACTTC. Translated, it gives CASSYLAGGMYEQYF.

The chain employs TRBV5-1 and TRBJ2-1; 8 positions agree with TRBD2. The V gene end was trimmed by 0 bases and the J gene end by 13 bases; junction bases not matched to a gene: 6. The CDR3 sequence is 13 residues long. Germline-derived CDR1 and CDR2 are SGHRS and YFSETQ. The CDR3 DNA is TGCGCCAGCAGCTTGGCCCTAGCGGGTCCTCAGTTCTTC. It is translated as CASSLALAGPQFF.

The chain links TRBV5-1 to TRBJ1-1, with 7 bases matching TRBD1. J lost 3 bases, V lost 3 bases, and 5 bases had no gene match. Germline CDR1 and CDR2: SGHRS and YFSETQ. The CDR3 is 14 amino acids. Here the CDR3 DNA reads TGCGCCAGCAGCTGGGACAGACTATACACTGAAGCTTTCTTT. It yields the protein CASSWDRLYTEAFF.

V gene TRBV19 combines with J gene TRBJ1-6; TRBD1 might be the D (6 bases). The V gene lost 7 bases and the J gene lost 1 base, with 11 bases spanning the gap. CDR3 length: 15 amino acids. Germline CDR1 LNHDA, CDR2 SQIVND (reference sequence). In DNA form, the CDR3 reads TGTGCCAGTAATACAGGGAGTTCCTATAATTCACCCCTCCACTTT. This encodes CASNTGSSYNSPLHF. The variable domain in full, completed from reference TRBV19 and TRBJ1-6, reads DGGITQSPKYLFRKEGQNVTLSCEQNLNHDAMYWYRQDPGQGLRLIYYSQIVNDFQKGDIAEGYSVSREKKESFPLTVTSAQKNPTAFYLCASNTGSSYNSPLHFGNGTRLTVT.

The chain is built from TRBV19 and TRBJ1-4; the D is unclear. The ends were cut back, 5 bases at V and 4 bases at J, with 20 bases in the middle. CDR1 LNHDA and CDR2 SQIVND come from the germline V gene (reference sequence). The CDR3 runs 17 residues. This CDR3 reads CASSEEGSGVGNEKLFF. As DNA, the CDR3 is TGTGCCAGTAGTGAGGAGGGCAGTGGGGTTGGTAATGAAAAACTGTTTTTT.

The V gene is TRBV11-3, the J gene TRBJ2-2; the D is unclear. Trimming left V 4 bases short and J 4 bases short, with 4 bases between. The CDR3 extends over 12 amino acids. Germline loops: CDR1 SGHNT, CDR2 YENEEA. The CDR3 here is CASSSLTGELFF. In nucleotides, the CDR3 is TGTGCCAGCAGCTCTCTCACCGGGGAGCTGTTTTTT.

The chain uses TRBV6-5 and TRBJ2-2; TRBD1 agrees at 9 bases. Looked up from germline, CDR1 is MNHEY and CDR2 is SVGAGI. The CDR3 spans 15 residues. J gave up 5 bases and V 6 bases, and 7 bases lay outside the gene matches. For the CDR3, the DNA is TGTGCCAGCAGCTCAGCCGGGACAGGGACCGGGGAGCTGTTTTTT. It specifies CASSSAGTGTGELFF.

V is TRBV6-1 and J is TRBJ1-2; TRBD1 agrees at 7 bases. Germline V lookup: CDR1 MNHNS, CDR2 SASEGT. The CDR3 loop spans 15 amino acids. Losses at the gene ends were 3 bases for V and 4 bases for J; bases not matched to a gene: 8. CDR3 nucleotide sequence: TGTGCCAGCAGTGAGAAGGCCGGGACAGCCTATGGCTACACCTTC. Translated, it gives CASSEKAGTAYGYTF.

CDR3 nucleotides: TGCGCCAGCAGCCAAGATCGGGGAGGGAATCGGATCACTGAAGCTTTCTTT. The encoded protein is CASSQDRGGNRITEAFF. The chain links TRBV4-3 to TRBJ1-1, with D uncertain. V lost 0 bases to trimming and J lost 4 bases, with 18 bases between them. Germline lookup yields CDR1 LGHNA and CDR2 YSLEER. The CDR3 sequence is 17 residues long.

This chain joins TRBV5-1 and TRBJ1-4; 11 bases agree with TRBD1. Germline CDR1 SGHRS, CDR2 YFSETQ. Trimming at V came to 5 bases and at J to 6 bases, leaving 6 bases not matched to a gene. This CDR3 region has 15 residues. CDR3 in DNA: TGCGCCAGCAGTCTATTGGGACAGGGGGATGAAAAACTGTTTTTT. Its translation: CASSLLGQGDEKLFF.

The V call is TRBV9, the J call TRBJ1-4, with D possibly matching TRBD1 (6 bases). Trimming stripped 3 bases from V and 12 bases from J, with 21 bases between. Germline loops: CDR1 SGDLS, CDR2 YYNGEE. This CDR3 comprises 15 residues. CDR3 region: CASSEHGTQGAELFF. In nucleotides, the CDR3 is TGTGCCAGCAGCGAACACGGGACACAAGGCGCGGAACTGTTTTTT.

The chain recombines TRBV7-6 with TRBJ2-2; D gene ambiguous. Germline V gene data show CDR1 as SGHVS and CDR2 as FNYEAQ. CDR3 length equals 14 residues. V lost 2 bases and J lost 1, with 5 bases in between. CDR3 amino acids: CASSLYGNTGELFF. The CDR3 DNA sequence: TGTGCCAGCAGCTTATACGGGAACACCGGGGAGCTGTTTTTT. The full variable domain, completed using reference TRBV7-6 and TRBJ2-2, is GAGVSQSPRYKVTKRGQDVALRCDPISGHVSLYWYRQALGQGPEFLTYFNYEAQQDKSGLPNDRFSAERPEGSISTLTIQRTEQRDSAMYRCASSLYGNTGELFFGEGSRLTVL.

CDR3 bases: TGTGCCACCAGCAGAGATCTGGGGGGTAGGGGTTTAGGAGAGACCCAGTACTTC. This gives the protein CATSRDLGGRGLGETQYF. The chain has TRBV15 and TRBJ2-5; D perhaps matches TRBD2 (6 bases). The CDR3 sequence is 18 residues long. The germline V gene encodes CDR1 LNHNV and CDR2 YYDKDF (reference sequence). Trimming removed 0 bases at V and 4 bases at J, with 21 bases between.

V is TRBV29-1 and J is TRBJ2-3; the match to TRBD1 covers 8 bases. The V and J ends lost 7 bases and 4 bases, in that order; junction bases with no gene match: 4. Germline CDR1 SQVTM, CDR2 ANQGSEA. CDR3 size: 12 residues. CDR3 nucleotides: TGCAGCGCGCACAGGGGGGCAGATACGCAGTATTTT. Translating gives CSAHRGADTQYF.

V usage is TRBV30 and J usage is TRBJ1-2; the D gene is possibly TRBD1 (5 bases). Germline V gives CDR1 GTSNPN, CDR2 SVGIG (reference sequence). The CDR3 is made up of 13 amino acids. V lost 2 bases to trimming and J lost 3 bases, with 10 bases between them. The CDR3 DNA reads as TGTGCCTGGAGTAGGGGTGTTGACTATGGCTACACCTTC. This translates into CAWSRGVDYGYTF.

The chain joins TRBV6-1 to TRBJ2-7; TRBD2 matches at 10 bases. Germline CDR1 MNHNS, CDR2 SASEGT. The V gene end was trimmed by 6 bases and the J gene end by 7 bases; junction bases not matched to a gene: 9. There are 14 residues in the CDR3. CDR3 sequence: CASSGSGRAREQYF. The DNA for the CDR3 is TGTGCCAGCAGCGGGAGCGGGAGGGCACGGGAGCAGTACTTC.

This rearrangement joins TRBV2 to TRBJ2-7, with D tentatively TRBD2 (5 bases). V lost 5 bases and J lost 8, with 10 bases in between. CDR3 length: 11 residues. Germline assignment: CDR1 SNHLY and CDR2 FYNNEI. Here the CDR3 DNA reads TGTGCCAGCAGTCTACTAGAAAAGCAGTACTTC. Protein sequence: CASSLLEKQYF.